The sequence of this T cell receptor beta chain was determined in a study of response to subunit inactivated influenza vaccine. Study-level points and caveats: That few new T cells are recruited by each seasonal influenza vaccination was the authors' suggestion.

TCRdb called the RT-PCR reads again in MiXCR, with one record for every CDR3 protein. The top ten hold around a tenth of the sample, which has 290,000 or so distinct CDR3 sequences, roughly 22% seen once. Trimming pared 5 bases from V and 6 bases from J, leaving 10 bases between. Germline loops: CDR1 SGHNT, CDR2 YENEEA. This CDR3 comprises 13 residues. This clonotype was seen ten or more times. Its specificity is unknown. The chain joins TRBV11-3 to TRBJ2-2, with D possibly matching TRBD1 (6 bases). The specimen comprised PBMCs from blood, sampled less than 22 months after vaccination. The clonotype originates from a man in his fifties or sixties who received an inactivated influenza vaccine. CDR3 nucleotides: TGTGCCAGCAGCCTGAGGGGGTCCGGGGAGCTGTTTTTT. This sequence encodes CASSLRGSGELFF.